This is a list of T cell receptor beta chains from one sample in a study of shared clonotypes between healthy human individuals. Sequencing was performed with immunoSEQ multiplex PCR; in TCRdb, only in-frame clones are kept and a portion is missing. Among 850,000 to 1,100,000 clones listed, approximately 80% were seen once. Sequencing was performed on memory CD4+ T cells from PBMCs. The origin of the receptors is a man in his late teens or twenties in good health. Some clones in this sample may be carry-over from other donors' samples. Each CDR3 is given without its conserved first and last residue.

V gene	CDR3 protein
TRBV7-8	ASSFGGMYEKLF
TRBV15	ATSRADRPQH
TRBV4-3	ASSRPPRGTETQY
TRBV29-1	SARSTLSYNEQF
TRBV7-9	ASSLTSGTGGTEAF
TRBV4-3	ASSQDRDLAYEQY
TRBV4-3	ASSQDLKGTRVGYGYT
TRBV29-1	SVAGVGRSSYEQY
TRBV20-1	SARGGAEAF
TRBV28	ATRTGQVGTEAF